Below are 8 T cell receptor beta chains sequenced from a single sample in a study of blood T cell repertoires in COVID-19. Produced via immunoSEQ multiplex PCR; TCRdb's table is partial and in-frame only. Altogether about 7,300 clones are present, about nine tenths being singletons, with the ten largest covering roughly 10%. The sequenced material came from peripheral blood. These receptors were collected from a human donor with active COVID-19. The donor label of this sample is uncertain.

V and J are TRBV18 and TRBJ1-3; TRBD1 is a possible D gene (6 bases). Per the germline V gene, CDR1 is KGHSH and CDR2 is LQKENI. CDR3 length: 16 residues. V was cut by 6 bases and J by 0 bases, with 15 bases left in between. CDR3 coding DNA: TGTGCCAGCTCCGCCGGACAGTTGAGCTCTGGAAACACCATATATTTT. Its protein is CASSAGQLSSGNTIYF. Full variable domain (rest looked up from reference TRBV18 and TRBJ1-3): NAGVMQNPRHLVRRRGQEARLRCSPMKGHSHVYWYRQLPEEGLKFMVYLQKENIIDESGMPKERFSAEFPKEGPSILRIQQVVRGDSAAYFCASSAGQLSSGNTIYFGEGSWLTVV.

This clone was seen a few times. The chain joins TRBV7-9 to TRBJ2-7; 8 bases align to TRBD2. Germline V CDR1 and CDR2: SEHNR, FQNEAQ (reference sequence). Germline trimming cut 4 bases from V and 7 bases from J; bases unmatched to any gene: 6. This CDR3 contains 13 residues. DNA for the CDR3: TGTGCCAGCAGCTCAAGCGGGAGTAGGGAGCAGTACTTC. Translating it yields CASSSSGSREQYF.

About this clone itself: The identical CDR3 is also encoded by other nucleotide sequences in the sample. This rearrangement joins TRBV19 to TRBJ2-7; 9 bases align to TRBD1. CDR1 is LNHDA and CDR2 is SQIVND in the germline V gene (reference sequence). The CDR3 runs 14 residues. Unmatched junction bases numbered 4, after V lost 3 bases and J lost 4 bases. The CDR3 sequence: CASSIGTGTYEQYF. CDR3 DNA: TGTGCCAGTAGTATTGGGACAGGGACGTACGAGCAGTACTTC. Combining the CDR3 with reference TRBV19 and TRBJ2-7 gives the whole variable domain DGGITQSPKYLFRKEGQNVTLSCEQNLNHDAMYWYRQDPGQGLRLIYYSQIVNDFQKGDIAEGYSVSREKKESFPLTVTSAQKNPTAFYLCASSIGTGTYEQYFGPGTRLTVT.

The chain links TRBV6-6 to TRBJ2-7; 12 nucleotides match TRBD1. With 2 bases clipped from V and 5 bases from J, the junction kept 4 bases outside the gene matches. The CDR3 sequence is 15 residues long. The V gene's germline CDR1 is MNHNY and CDR2 SVGAGI (reference sequence). Here the CDR3 reads CASSYHGTGGNEQYF. CDR3 DNA sequence: TGTGCCAGCAGTTACCACGGGACAGGGGGCAACGAGCAGTACTTC.

This chain links TRBV5-4 with TRBJ2-1; 9 positions agree with TRBD1. V lost 0 bases to trimming and J lost 6 bases; unmatched junction nucleotides: 7. CDR1 and CDR2 (germline): SGHNT, YYREEE (reference sequence). CDR3 length equals 16 residues. Here the CDR3 reads CASSLARQGGSNEQFF. For the CDR3, the DNA is TGTGCCAGCAGCTTGGCCCGACAGGGGGGGTCCAATGAGCAGTTCTTC.

Turning to this clone: The junction does not match germline at one end; this may be a read error. Different DNA sequences within this sample yield the same CDR3. This chain connects TRBV7-2 to TRBJ1-5; maybe TRBD1 (6 bases). Germline V gene data show CDR1 as SGHTA and CDR2 as FQGNSA. The CDR3 covers 15 residues. CDR3 protein: CASSSSGTSNQPQHF. CDR3 nucleotides: TGTGCCAGCAGCTCTTCAGGGACAAGCAATCAACCCCAGCATTTT.

The gene calls are TRBV6-6 and TRBJ1-3; D is perhaps TRBD1 (5 bases). From germline, CDR1 is MNHNY and CDR2 SVGAGI (reference sequence). V shed 5 bases and J shed 0 bases, with 14 bases lying between them. The CDR3 sequence is 16 residues long. The CDR3 DNA reads as TGTGCCAGCAGTACCACAGGCTCCCTCTCTGGAAACACCATATATTTT. This encodes CASSTTGSLSGNTIYF.

CDR3 in DNA: TGCGCCAGCAGTGAGTCCCGCGGGGGGATATACAATGAGCAGTTCTTC. Translating it yields CASSESRGGIYNEQFF. This chain connects TRBV10-1 to TRBJ2-1, with TRBD2 matching over 8 bases. The CDR3 runs to 16 residues. V trimming: 0 bases; J trimming: 4 bases; junction bases outside the gene matches: 5. Germline V CDR1 and CDR2: WNHNN, SYGVQD (reference sequence).